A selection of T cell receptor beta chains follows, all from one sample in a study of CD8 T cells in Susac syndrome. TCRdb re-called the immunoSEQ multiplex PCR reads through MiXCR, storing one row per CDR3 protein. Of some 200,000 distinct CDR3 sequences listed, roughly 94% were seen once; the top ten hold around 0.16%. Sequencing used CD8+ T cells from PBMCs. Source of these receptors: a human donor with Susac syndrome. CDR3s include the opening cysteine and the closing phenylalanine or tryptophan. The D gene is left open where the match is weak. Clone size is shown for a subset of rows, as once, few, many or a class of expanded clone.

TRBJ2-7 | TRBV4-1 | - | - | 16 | CASSQALGAHAHEQYF | TGCGCCAGCAGCCAAGCCCTTGGGGCCCACGCTCACGAGCAGTACTTC
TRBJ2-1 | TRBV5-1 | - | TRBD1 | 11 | CASSPGQGTFF | TGCGCCAGCAGCCCAGGACAGGGGACGTTCTTC
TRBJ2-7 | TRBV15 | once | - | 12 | CATSRGSDEQYF | TGTGCCACCAGCAGAGGGTCGGACGAGCAGTACTTC
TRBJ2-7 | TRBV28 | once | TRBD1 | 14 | CASSSSGQDYEQYF | TGTGCCAGCAGTTCGTCGGGACAGGACTACGAGCAGTACTTC
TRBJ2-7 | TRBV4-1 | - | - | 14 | CASSQGNGGHEQYF | TGCGCCAGCAGCCAAGGCAACGGCGGCCACGAGCAGTACTTC
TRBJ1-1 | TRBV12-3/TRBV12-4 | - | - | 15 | CASSHPVGLNTEAFF | TGTGCCAGCAGTCACCCCGTGGGGTTGAACACTGAAGCTTTCTTT
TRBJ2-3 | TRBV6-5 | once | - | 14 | CASMVGAGPDTQYF | TGTGCCAGCATGGTAGGGGCTGGGCCTGATACGCAGTATTTT
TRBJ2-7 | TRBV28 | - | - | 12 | CASRIRGGEQYF | TGTGCCAGCAGAATCCGGGGAGGCGAGCAGTACTTC
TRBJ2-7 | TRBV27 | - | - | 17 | CASSLSRTGQGLYEQYF | TGTGCCAGCAGTTTATCTCGGACGGGACAAGGGCTCTACGAGCAGTACTTC
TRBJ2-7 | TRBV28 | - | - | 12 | CASSSVSYEQYF | TGTGCCAGCAGTTCTGTTTCCTACGAGCAGTACTTC
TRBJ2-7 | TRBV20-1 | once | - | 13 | CSAREGDPLKQYF | TGCAGTGCTAGAGAGGGGGACCCGCTAAAGCAGTACTTC
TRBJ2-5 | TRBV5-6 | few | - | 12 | CASSLGLETQYF | TGTGCCAGCAGCTTGGGCTTGGAGACCCAGTACTTC
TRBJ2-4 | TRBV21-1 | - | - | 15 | CASSKYHMGKNIQYF | TGTGCCAGCAGCAAATATCATATGGGCAAAAACATTCAGTACTTC
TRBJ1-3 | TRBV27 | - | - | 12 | CASRDGGNTIYF | TGTGCCAGCAGGGACGGTGGAAACACCATATATTTT
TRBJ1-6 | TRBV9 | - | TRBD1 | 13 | CASSLGTGVPLHF | TGTGCCAGCAGCCTTGGGACAGGGGTCCCCCTCCACTTT
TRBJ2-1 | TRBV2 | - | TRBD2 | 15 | CANKLTSGGADEQFF | TGTGCCAACAAACTAACTAGCGGGGGGGCCGATGAGCAGTTCTTC
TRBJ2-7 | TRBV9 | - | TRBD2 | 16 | CASSPLGTSGRYEQYF | TGTGCCAGCAGCCCCCTTGGAACTAGCGGGAGATACGAGCAGTACTTC
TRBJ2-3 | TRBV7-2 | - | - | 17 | CASSLEVGGPSTDTQYF | TGTGCCAGCAGCTTAGAAGTAGGCGGGCCTAGCACAGATACGCAGTATTTT
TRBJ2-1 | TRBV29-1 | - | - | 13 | CSVDTGLYNEQFF | TGCAGCGTAGATACAGGGCTTTACAATGAGCAGTTCTTC
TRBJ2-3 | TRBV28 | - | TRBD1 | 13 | CTSGTGYTDTQYF | TGTACCTCCGGGACAGGGTACACAGATACGCAGTATTTT
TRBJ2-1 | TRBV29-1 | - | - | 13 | CSVDSTANNEQFF | TGCAGCGTTGATTCGACAGCCAACAATGAGCAGTTCTTC
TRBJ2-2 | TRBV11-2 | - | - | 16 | CASSPRQGLNTGELFF | TGTGCCAGCAGCCCGAGGCAGGGGCTAAACACCGGGGAGCTGTTTTTT
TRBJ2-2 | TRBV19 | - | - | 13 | CASSGSSTGELFF | TGTGCCAGTAGTGGTAGTAGCACCGGGGAGCTGTTTTTT
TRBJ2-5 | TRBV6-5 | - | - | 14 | CASRPLPGDETQYF | TGTGCCAGCAGGCCTCTCCCAGGGGACGAGACCCAGTACTTC
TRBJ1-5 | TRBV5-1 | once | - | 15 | CASSLGSGSNQPQHF | TGCGCCAGCAGCTTGGGATCAGGGAGCAATCAGCCCCAGCATTTT
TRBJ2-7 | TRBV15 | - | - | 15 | CATSIDGGPSYEQYF | TGTGCCACCAGCATAGACGGCGGGCCGTCCTACGAGCAGTACTTC
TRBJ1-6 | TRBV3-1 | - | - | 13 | CASSQEDNSPLHF | TGTGCCAGCAGCCAAGAAGATAATTCACCCCTCCACTTT
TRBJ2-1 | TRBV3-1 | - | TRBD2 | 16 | CASSQDSSGSGNEQFF | TGTGCCAGCAGCCAAGATTCTAGCGGGAGTGGCAATGAGCAGTTCTTC